This T cell receptor (beta chain) appears in the sequencing data of a study of control samples from healthy donors and cancer patients. The assay was immunoSEQ multiplex PCR, and TCRdb's table has in-frame clones only and misses some. Here the sample spans roughly 130,000 clones, roughly nine tenths being singletons. The germline V gene encodes CDR1 SGHDT and CDR2 YYEEEE. J gave up 3 bases and V 3 bases, and 8 bases lay outside the gene matches. The CDR3 runs 17 residues. Source material: blood. This receptor was identified in a woman in her 30s in good health. This rearrangement joins TRBV5-6 to TRBJ2-2, with 10 bases that match TRBD1. The CDR3 reads CASSWDRGKIDTGELFF. The CDR3 bases are TGTGCCAGCAGCTGGGACAGGGGAAAGATCGACACCGGGGAGCTGTTTTTT.